A single sample is the source of the 25 T cell receptor beta chains below, sequenced in a study of blood T cell repertoires in COVID-19. Clones were read by immunoSEQ multiplex PCR, and TCRdb kept only the in-frame ones, dropping some. Of 150,000 or so clones in the sample, 80% to 90% were seen once. The sequenced material came from PBMCs or T cells enriched from blood (not recorded which). The receptor source for this set is a woman in her 50s in a cohort exposed to, infected with or recovered from COVID-19 (not recorded which).

The chain has TRBV30 and TRBJ2-2; a weak D match, TRBD2 (6 bases). This CDR3 has 14 amino acids. Trimming cost V 0 bases and J 5 bases, with 10 bases left between them. Germline-derived CDR1 and CDR2 are GTSNPN and SVGIG (reference sequence). The CDR3 coding sequence is TGTGCCTGGAGTGTCCAAGGACTAACCGGGGAGCTGTTTTTT. It encodes CAWSVQGLTGELFF.

The rearrangement joins TRBV4-1 to TRBJ2-1; weak D call: TRBD1 (6 bases). Germline CDR1 reads MGHRA; CDR2 reads YSYEKL. This CDR3 is 16 amino acids long. Trimming removed 0 bases at V and 1 base at J, with 10 bases between. CDR3 loop: CASSQDQQGSYNEQFF. The CDR3 DNA follows: TGCGCCAGCAGCCAAGATCAACAGGGATCCTACAATGAGCAGTTCTTC.

The chain uses TRBV4-3 and TRBJ1-4; weak D call: TRBD1 (6 bases). Per the germline V gene, CDR1 is LGHNA and CDR2 is YSLEER. The CDR3 has 15 residues. Trimming shortened V by 0 bases and J by 8 bases, and 13 bases separated the two germline ends. CDR3 DNA sequence: TGCGCCAGCAGCCAAGAAACTTACCAGGGGGAAAAACTGTTTTTT. It specifies CASSQETYQGEKLFF.

This clone turned up a few times. The rearrangement links TRBV18 to TRBJ2-7; D not certain. Germline values: CDR1 KGHSH, CDR2 LQKENI. V was cut by 2 bases and J by 0 bases, with 11 bases left in between. This CDR3 contains 15 residues. Here the CDR3 DNA reads TGTGCCAGCTCACCAGACACTTCGAGCTCCTACGAGCAGTACTTC. Protein sequence: CASSPDTSSSYEQYF. Full variable domain (outside the CDR3, taken from reference TRBV18 and TRBJ2-7): NAGVMQNPRHLVRRRGQEARLRCSPMKGHSHVYWYRQLPEEGLKFMVYLQKENIIDESGMPKERFSAEFPKEGPSILRIQQVVRGDSAAYFCASSPDTSSSYEQYFGPGTRLTVT.

V and J are TRBV5-8 and TRBJ2-5; TRBD2 matches 14 bases. This CDR3 contains 15 residues. J lost 7 bases, V lost 2 bases, and 4 bases had no gene match. CDR1 and CDR2 (germline): SGHTS, YDEGEE. CDR3 nucleotide sequence: TGTGCCAGCAGCTTTTCGACTAGCGGGAGGGGGACCCAGTACTTC. Translated: CASSFSTSGRGTQYF.

This chain links TRBV15 with TRBJ1-6; perhaps TRBD1 as D (6 bases). V lost 5 bases to trimming and J lost 5 bases, with 16 bases between them. Germline CDR1 reads LNHNV; CDR2 reads YYDKDF (reference sequence). The CDR3 is 16 amino acids. The CDR3 region has the DNA TGTGCCACCAGCGCTCTGACCGGGACACATAATTCACCCCTCCACTTT. This sequence encodes CATSALTGTHNSPLHF.

This chain joins TRBV6-2 or TRBV6-3 and TRBJ2-3; TRBD1 agrees at 10 bases. Germline loops: CDR1 MNHEY, CDR2 SVGEGT. V lost 6 bases to trimming and J lost 4 bases; unmatched junction nucleotides: 10. The CDR3 has 16 amino acids. This CDR3 reads CASSKDRGPDPDTQYF. CDR3 DNA sequence: TGTGCCAGCAGCAAAGACAGGGGGCCCGATCCAGATACGCAGTATTTT.

This rearrangement joins TRBV7-6 to TRBJ2-5; D gene ambiguous. Germline V CDR1 and CDR2: SGHVS, FNYEAQ. V lost 2 bases and J lost 2, with 15 bases in between. This CDR3 region has 16 residues. The CDR3: CASSLNRGLTQETQYF. The CDR3 bases are TGTGCCAGCAGCTTAAACCGCGGCCTGACTCAAGAGACCCAGTACTTC. The variable domain in full, completed from reference TRBV7-6 and TRBJ2-5, reads GAGVSQSPRYKVTKRGQDVALRCDPISGHVSLYWYRQALGQGPEFLTYFNYEAQQDKSGLPNDRFSAERPEGSISTLTIQRTEQRDSAMYRCASSLNRGLTQETQYFGPGTRLLVL.

The V call is TRBV7-2, the J call TRBJ2-3, with D unclear. The CDR3 contains 15 residues. CDR1 is SGHTA, CDR2 FQGNSA, per germline. Trimming took off 2 bases at V and 2 bases at J, with 11 bases between the two ends. The CDR3 bases are TGTGCCAGCAGCTTAAGTGACGGGTACACAGATACGCAGTATTTT. Encoded protein: CASSLSDGYTDTQYF.

This sequence joins TRBV15 and TRBJ1-2; no clear D. The germline CDR1 and CDR2 sequences are LNHNV and YYDKDF (reference sequence). The CDR3 consists of 16 residues. Trimming shortened V by 0 bases and J by 2 bases, and 13 bases separated the two germline ends. Here the CDR3 DNA reads TGTGCCACCAGCAGAGATCTCTTTGGAGGGAACTATGGCTACACCTTC. Translated: CATSRDLFGGNYGYTF.

J is TRBJ2-1 and V is TRBV24-1; 9 nucleotides match TRBD1. Trimming cost V 4 bases and J 6 bases; bases outside gene matches: 9. The CDR3 has 16 residues. CDR1 and CDR2 (germline): KGHDR, SFDVKD. CDR3 nucleotides: TGTGCCACCAGTGACGAAACAGGGGGCGGACGCAATGAGCAGTTCTTC. It encodes CATSDETGGGRNEQFF.

This clone was observed a single time. This rearrangement joins TRBV3-1 (or the pseudogene TRBV3-2) to TRBJ2-1; possible D gene TRBD2, 9 bases. V was cut by 1 base and J by 2 bases, with 24 bases left in between. CDR1 LGHDT and CDR2 YNNKEL come from the germline V gene (reference sequence). This CDR3 is 20 amino acids long. CDR3 sequence (DNA): TGTGCCAGCAGCCAAGGTGACAGGGGACTTCAGCGGGAGGCCTACAATGAGCAGTTCTTC. It yields the protein CASSQGDRGLQREAYNEQFF.

The chain recombines TRBV19 with TRBJ1-6; 10 bases are shared with TRBD1. The CDR3 loop spans 17 amino acids. J was trimmed by 9 bases and V by 2 bases; bases with no gene match: 10. Germline V gives CDR1 LNHDA, CDR2 SQIVND (reference sequence). The CDR3 DNA follows: TGTGCCAGTAGTATATCGGGTACGGGACAGGGGAGTTCACCCCTCCACTTT. Translation gives CASSISGTGQGSSPLHF.

This chain connects TRBV7-6 to TRBJ1-3; D ambiguous. Looked up from germline, CDR1 is SGHVS and CDR2 is FNYEAQ. This CDR3 has 15 residues. The V and J ends lost 1 base and 1 base respectively, with 8 bases between them. CDR3 bases: TGTGCCAGCAGCTTAGAGCGGGGATCTGGAAACACCATATATTTT. Translating gives CASSLERGSGNTIYF. Drawing the rest from reference TRBV7-6 and TRBJ1-3, the complete variable domain is GAGVSQSPRYKVTKRGQDVALRCDPISGHVSLYWYRQALGQGPEFLTYFNYEAQQDKSGLPNDRFSAERPEGSISTLTIQRTEQRDSAMYRCASSLERGSGNTIYFGEGSWLTVV.

This chain connects TRBV11-3 to TRBJ2-7; D gene uncertain. The V gene lost 5 bases and the J gene lost 3 bases, with 11 bases spanning the gap. The CDR3 consists of 13 residues. In germline, CDR1 is SGHNT, CDR2 YENEEA. The CDR3 sequence is CASSVSADYEQYF. The CDR3 DNA reads as TGTGCCAGCAGCGTCAGTGCCGACTACGAGCAGTACTTC.

This rearrangement joins TRBV9 to TRBJ1-6; TRBD1 matches 10 bases. This CDR3 region has 18 residues. Germline CDR1 reads SGDLS; CDR2 reads YYNGEE. Trimming cost V 0 bases and J 9 bases; bases outside gene matches: 12. Here the CDR3 DNA reads TGTGCCAGCAGCGTAGATTCCGGGACAGGGGTCATAGGTTCACCCCTCCACTTT. Its protein is CASSVDSGTGVIGSPLHF.

The V gene is TRBV10-3, the J gene TRBJ2-7; 7 bases are a match to TRBD2. J was trimmed by 0 bases and V by 5 bases; bases with no gene match: 10. CDR1 ENHRY and CDR2 SYGVKD come from the germline V gene. The CDR3 extends over 16 amino acids. The CDR3 DNA reads as TGTGCCATCAGTTCTTCACTAGCGAGGAGCTCCTACGAGCAGTACTTC. Its translation is CAISSSLARSSYEQYF.

The rearrangement links TRBV29-1 to TRBJ2-3, with D perhaps TRBD2 (5 bases). V lost 8 bases, J lost 3 bases, and 21 bases lay in between. CDR3 size: 15 residues. Germline V CDR1 and CDR2: SQVTM, ANQGSEA. The CDR3 reads CSPLLEASGTDTQYF. Written as DNA, the CDR3 is TGCAGCCCCTTGTTGGAGGCGAGTGGGACAGATACGCAGTATTTT.

This sequence joins TRBV29-1 and TRBJ2-2; 13 nucleotides agree with TRBD2. CDR1 and CDR2 from the germline V gene are SQVTM and ANQGSEA. CDR3 length equals 14 residues. Trimming took 7 bases from V and 5 from J; bases not matched to a gene: 4. The CDR3, as DNA: TGCAGCGCCGGGACTAGCGGGATGACCGGGGAGCTGTTTTTT. Translated, it gives CSAGTSGMTGELFF.

The gene calls are TRBV15 and TRBJ1-3; the match to TRBD1 covers 7 bases. The CDR3 covers 15 residues. J was trimmed by 4 bases and V by 0 bases; bases with no gene match: 3. Germline values: CDR1 LNHNV, CDR2 YYDKDF (reference sequence). The CDR3 bases are TGTGCCACCAGCAGAGAAAAGGGACAGGGAAACACCATATATTTT. This encodes CATSREKGQGNTIYF.

The V call is TRBV9, the J call TRBJ1-5, with D possibly matching TRBD1 (6 bases). The CDR3 is 15 residues long. The V end lost 0 bases, the J end lost 7 bases, and 14 bases lay between the germline ends. From germline, CDR1 is SGDLS and CDR2 YYNGEE. This CDR3 reads CASSVVGAGPQPQHF. Written as DNA, the CDR3 is TGTGCCAGCAGCGTAGTGGGGGCTGGCCCACAGCCCCAGCATTTT.

The genes are TRBV7-9 and TRBJ1-4; TRBD1 agrees at 10 bases. Germline CDR1 is SEHNR and CDR2 is FQNEAQ (reference sequence). Germline trimming cut 5 bases from V and 7 bases from J; bases unmatched to any gene: 10. The CDR3 runs to 16 residues. The CDR3 DNA sequence: TGTGCCAGCAGCCACCGGGACAGGGGTTTCCTTGAAAAACTGTTTTTT. This codes for CASSHRDRGFLEKLFF.

V is TRBV5-8 and J is TRBJ1-4; D is possibly TRBD1 (5 bases). V lost 0 bases, J lost 6 bases, and 12 bases lay in between. The germline CDR1 and CDR2 sequences are SGHTS and YDEGEE. The CDR3 sequence is 15 residues long. CDR3 sequence (DNA): TGTGCCAGCAGCTTGGGGGCAGGGTCTTATGAAAAACTGTTTTTT. This gives the protein CASSLGAGSYEKLFF.

This clone showed up just once. J is TRBJ2-3 and V is TRBV9; D is possibly TRBD1 (5 bases). The CDR3 sequence is 16 residues long. The V end was cut by 4 bases, the J end by 0 bases, with 15 bases between. Per the germline V gene, CDR1 is SGDLS and CDR2 is YYNGEE. The CDR3 sequence: CASSIQGLTSTDTQYF. The CDR3 DNA reads as TGTGCCAGCAGCATCCAGGGATTAACTAGCACAGATACGCAGTATTTT.

The genes are TRBV29-1 and TRBJ2-1, with 14 positions matching TRBD2. V gave up 6 bases and J gave up 9 bases; unmatched junction bases: 10. Germline assignment: CDR1 SQVTM and CDR2 ANQGSEA. The CDR3 consists of 15 residues. This CDR3 is CSVVPGLAGVGEQFF. The CDR3 nucleotides are TGCAGCGTGGTGCCGGGACTAGCGGGAGTTGGTGAGCAGTTCTTC.